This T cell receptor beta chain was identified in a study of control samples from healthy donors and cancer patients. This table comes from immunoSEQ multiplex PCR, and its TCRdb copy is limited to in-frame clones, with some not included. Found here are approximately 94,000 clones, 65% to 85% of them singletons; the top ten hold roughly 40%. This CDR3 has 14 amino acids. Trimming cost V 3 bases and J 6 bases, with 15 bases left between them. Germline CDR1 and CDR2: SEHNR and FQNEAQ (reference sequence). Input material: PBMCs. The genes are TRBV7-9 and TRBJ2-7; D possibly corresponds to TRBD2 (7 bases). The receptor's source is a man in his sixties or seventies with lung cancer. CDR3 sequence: CASSFRRGGSEQYF. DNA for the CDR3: TGTGCCAGCAGCTTTAGGAGGGGGGGTTCCGAGCAGTACTTC.